Reported below is one T cell receptor (beta chain). Clones were sequenced by immunoSEQ multiplex PCR, and TCRdb holds only the in-frame ones, with some missing. Here the sample spans some 300,000 clones, around 90% being singletons. Trimming cost V 6 bases and J 4 bases; bases outside gene matches: 7. The germline V gene has CDR1 LNHDA and CDR2 SQIVND (reference sequence). The CDR3 runs 14 residues. This sample stems from a study of blood T cell repertoires in COVID-19. Cohort allocation depended upon clinical history that participants reported. What the recovered Cohort 3 donors had was two negative PCRs, clearance, or symptom resolution.

The sample taken for sequencing was PBMCs or T cells enriched from blood (not recorded which). The receptor was derived from a woman aged 25-40 years who had recovered from COVID-19. The V gene is TRBV19, the J gene TRBJ2-7; 9 bases align to TRBD2. CDR3: CASRDSGGHYEQYF. The CDR3 DNA is TGTGCCAGTAGGGATAGCGGGGGCCATTACGAGCAGTACTTC.